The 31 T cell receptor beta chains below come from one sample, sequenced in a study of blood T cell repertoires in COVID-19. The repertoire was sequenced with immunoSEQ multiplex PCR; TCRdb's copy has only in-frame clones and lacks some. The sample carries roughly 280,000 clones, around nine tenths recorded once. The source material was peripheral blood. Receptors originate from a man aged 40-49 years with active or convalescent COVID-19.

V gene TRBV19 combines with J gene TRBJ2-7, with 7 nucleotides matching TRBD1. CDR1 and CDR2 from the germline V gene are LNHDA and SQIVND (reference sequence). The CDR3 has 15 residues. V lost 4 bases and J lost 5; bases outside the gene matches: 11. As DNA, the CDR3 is TGTGCCAGTAGTAAAAAGACAGGGACAAGGGACGAGCAGTACTTC. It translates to CASSKKTGTRDEQYF.

Here the CDR3 reads CASSLADGDYGYTF. The CDR3 DNA is TGCGCCAGCAGCTTGGCGGACGGGGACTATGGCTACACCTTC. The gene calls are TRBV5-1 and TRBJ1-2; no clear D. This CDR3 is 14 amino acids long. V was shortened by 0 bases and J by 3 bases, with 9 bases between the two germline ends. Germline-derived CDR1 and CDR2 are SGHRS and YFSETQ.

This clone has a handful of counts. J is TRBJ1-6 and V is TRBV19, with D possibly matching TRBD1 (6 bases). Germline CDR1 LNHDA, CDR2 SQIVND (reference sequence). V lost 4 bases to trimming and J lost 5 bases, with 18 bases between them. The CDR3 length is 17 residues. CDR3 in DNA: TGTGCCAGTAGTAGCCCATGGGCCGAGGGGGATAATTCACCCCTCCACTTT. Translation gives CASSSPWAEGDNSPLHF.

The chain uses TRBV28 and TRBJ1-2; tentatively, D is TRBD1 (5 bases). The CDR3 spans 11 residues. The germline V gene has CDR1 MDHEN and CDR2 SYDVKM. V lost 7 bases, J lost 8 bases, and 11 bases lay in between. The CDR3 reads CASNGGYGYTF. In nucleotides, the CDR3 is TGTGCCAGCAATGGGGGGTACGGCTACACCTTC.

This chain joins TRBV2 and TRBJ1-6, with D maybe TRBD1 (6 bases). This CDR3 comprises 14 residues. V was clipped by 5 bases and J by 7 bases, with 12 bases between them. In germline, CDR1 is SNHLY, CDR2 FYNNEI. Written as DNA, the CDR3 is TGTGCCAGCAGTCGGACAGACGGGAATTCACCCCTCCACTTT. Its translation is CASSRTDGNSPLHF. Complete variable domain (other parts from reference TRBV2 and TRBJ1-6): EPEVTQTPSHQVTQMGQEVILRCVPISNHLYFYWYRQILGQKVEFLVSFYNNEISEKSEIFDDQFSVERPDGSNFTLKIRSTKLEDSAMYFCASSRTDGNSPLHFGNGTRLTVT.

The CDR3 is CASILIESNQPQHF. As DNA, the CDR3 is TGTGCCAGCATCCTCATCGAGAGCAATCAGCCCCAGCATTTT. The J gene is TRBJ1-5, the V gene TRBV14, with D unresolved. The CDR3 spans 14 residues. Trimming took 7 bases from V and 1 from J, leaving 11 bases between them. Looked up from germline, CDR1 is SGHDN and CDR2 is FVKESK. The whole variable domain, remainder taken from reference TRBV14 and TRBJ1-5, is EAGVTQFPSHSVIEKGQTVTLRCDPISGHDNLYWYRRVMGKEIKFLLHFVKESKQDESGMPNNRFLAERTGGTYSTLKVQPAELEDSGVYFCASILIESNQPQHFGDGTRLSIL.

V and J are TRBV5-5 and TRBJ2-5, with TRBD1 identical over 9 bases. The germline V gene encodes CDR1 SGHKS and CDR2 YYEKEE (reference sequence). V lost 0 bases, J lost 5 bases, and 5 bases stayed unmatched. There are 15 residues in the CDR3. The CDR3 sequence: CASSLGGQGAETQYF. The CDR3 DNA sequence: TGTGCCAGCAGCTTGGGGGGACAGGGTGCCGAGACCCAGTACTTC.

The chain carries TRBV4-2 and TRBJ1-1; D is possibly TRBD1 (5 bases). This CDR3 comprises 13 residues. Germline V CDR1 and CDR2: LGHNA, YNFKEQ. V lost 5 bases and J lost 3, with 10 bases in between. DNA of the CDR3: TGTGCCAGCAGCGAGACAGAGGACACTGAAGCTTTCTTT. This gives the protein CASSETEDTEAFF.

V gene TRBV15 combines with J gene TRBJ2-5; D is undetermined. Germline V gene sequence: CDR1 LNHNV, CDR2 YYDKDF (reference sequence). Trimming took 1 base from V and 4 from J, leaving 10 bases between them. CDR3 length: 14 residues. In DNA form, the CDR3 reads TGTGCCACCAGCAGAGCCCCAGGTAGAGAGACCCAGTACTTC. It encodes CATSRAPGRETQYF.

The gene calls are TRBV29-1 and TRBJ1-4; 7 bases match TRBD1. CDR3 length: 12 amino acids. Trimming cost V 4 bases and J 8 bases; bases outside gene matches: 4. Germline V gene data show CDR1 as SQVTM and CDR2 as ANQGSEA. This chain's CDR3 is CSVGAGGEKLFF. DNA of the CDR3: TGCAGCGTTGGGGCAGGGGGAGAAAAACTGTTTTTT.

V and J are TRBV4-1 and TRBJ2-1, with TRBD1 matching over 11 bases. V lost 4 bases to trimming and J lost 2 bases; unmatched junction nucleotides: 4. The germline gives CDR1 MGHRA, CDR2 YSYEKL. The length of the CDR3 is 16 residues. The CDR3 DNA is TGCGCCAGCAGCCGGCTGGGACAGGGGGCCTACAATGAGCAGTTCTTC. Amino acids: CASSRLGQGAYNEQFF.

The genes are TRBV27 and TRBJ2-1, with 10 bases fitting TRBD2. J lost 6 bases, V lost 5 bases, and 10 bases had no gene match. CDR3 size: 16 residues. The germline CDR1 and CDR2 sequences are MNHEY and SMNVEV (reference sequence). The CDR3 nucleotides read TGTGCCAGCAGTCCCGTTATGGGGACTAGCGTCAATGAGCAGTTCTTC. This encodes CASSPVMGTSVNEQFF.

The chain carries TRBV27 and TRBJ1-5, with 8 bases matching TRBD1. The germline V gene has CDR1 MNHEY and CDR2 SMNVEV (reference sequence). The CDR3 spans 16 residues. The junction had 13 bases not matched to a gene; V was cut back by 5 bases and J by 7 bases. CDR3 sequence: CASSPLDRGGGQPQHF. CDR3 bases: TGTGCCAGCAGTCCATTAGACAGGGGAGGAGGGCAGCCCCAGCATTTT.

The CDR3 region is CSVVPGQGIYEQYF. The CDR3 DNA is TGCAGCGTTGTCCCGGGACAGGGTATCTACGAGCAGTACTTC. The chain links TRBV29-1 to TRBJ2-7, with 9 bases matching TRBD1. The germline CDR1 and CDR2 sequences are SQVTM and ANQGSEA. The CDR3 runs to 14 residues. After removal of 4 bases from V and 3 bases from J, the junction contained 7 bases not matched to a gene.

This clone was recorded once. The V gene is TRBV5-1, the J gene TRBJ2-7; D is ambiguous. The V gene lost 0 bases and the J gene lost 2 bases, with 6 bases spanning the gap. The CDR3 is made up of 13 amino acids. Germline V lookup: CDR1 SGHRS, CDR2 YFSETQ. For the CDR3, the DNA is TGCGCCAGCAGCTTGGAACCGGCCTACGAGCAGTACTTC. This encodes CASSLEPAYEQYF.

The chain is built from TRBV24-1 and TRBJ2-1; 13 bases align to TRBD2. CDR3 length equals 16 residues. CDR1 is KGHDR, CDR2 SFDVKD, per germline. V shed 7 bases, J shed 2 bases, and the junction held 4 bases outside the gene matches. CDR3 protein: CATRWTSGSAYNEQFF. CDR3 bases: TGTGCCACCAGATGGACTAGCGGGAGTGCCTACAATGAGCAGTTCTTC.

CDR3 sequence: CASSFPAGGPNTGELFF. CDR3 coding DNA: TGTGCCAGCAGCTTCCCAGCGGGGGGCCCTAACACCGGGGAGCTGTTTTTT. The chain combines TRBV7-9 with TRBJ2-2; 9 nucleotides match TRBD2. The trim removed 3 bases at V and 2 bases at J, leaving 7 bases unmatched. CDR1 and CDR2 (germline): SEHNR, FQNEAQ (reference sequence). This CDR3 spans 17 amino acids.

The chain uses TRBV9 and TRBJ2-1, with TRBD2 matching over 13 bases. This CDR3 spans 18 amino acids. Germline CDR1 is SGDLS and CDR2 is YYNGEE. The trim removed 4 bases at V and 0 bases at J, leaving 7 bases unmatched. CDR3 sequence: CASSPGLAGSSSYNEQFF. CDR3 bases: TGTGCCAGCAGCCCGGGACTAGCGGGAAGTAGCTCCTACAATGAGCAGTTCTTC.

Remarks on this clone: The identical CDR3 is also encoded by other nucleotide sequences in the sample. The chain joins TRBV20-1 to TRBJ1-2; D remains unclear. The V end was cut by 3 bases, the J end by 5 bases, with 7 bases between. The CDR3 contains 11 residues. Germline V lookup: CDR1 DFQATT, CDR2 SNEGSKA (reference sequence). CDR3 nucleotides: TGCAGTGCTAGGGCGGATTATGGCTACACCTTC. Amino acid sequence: CSARADYGYTF.

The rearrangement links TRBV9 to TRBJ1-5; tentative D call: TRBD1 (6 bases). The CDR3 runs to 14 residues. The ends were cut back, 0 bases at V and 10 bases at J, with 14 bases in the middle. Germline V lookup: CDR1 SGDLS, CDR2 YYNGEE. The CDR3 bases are TGTGCCAGCAGCGTAGGGGACACTTCGGGACCCCAGCATTTT. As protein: CASSVGDTSGPQHF.

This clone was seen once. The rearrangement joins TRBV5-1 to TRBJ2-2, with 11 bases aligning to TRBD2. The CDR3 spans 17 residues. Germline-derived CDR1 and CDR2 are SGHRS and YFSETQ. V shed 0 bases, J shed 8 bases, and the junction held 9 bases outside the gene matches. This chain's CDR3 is CASSLGLAGPYEGELFF. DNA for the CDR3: TGCGCCAGCAGCTTGGGACTAGCGGGACCCTACGAGGGGGAGCTGTTTTTT.

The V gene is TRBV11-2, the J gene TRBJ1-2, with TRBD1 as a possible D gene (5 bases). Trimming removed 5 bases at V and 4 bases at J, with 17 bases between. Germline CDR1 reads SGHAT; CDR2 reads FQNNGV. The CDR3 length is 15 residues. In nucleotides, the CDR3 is TGTGCCAGCAGCCGCCTCGGGGGGAAGGGCTATGGCTACACCTTC. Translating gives CASSRLGGKGYGYTF. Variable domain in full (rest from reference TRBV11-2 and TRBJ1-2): EAGVAQSPRYKIIEKRQSVAFWCNPISGHATLYWYQQILGQGPKLLIQFQNNGVVDDSQLPKDRFSAERLKGVDSTLKIQPAKLEDSAVYLCASSRLGGKGYGYTFGSGTRLTVV.

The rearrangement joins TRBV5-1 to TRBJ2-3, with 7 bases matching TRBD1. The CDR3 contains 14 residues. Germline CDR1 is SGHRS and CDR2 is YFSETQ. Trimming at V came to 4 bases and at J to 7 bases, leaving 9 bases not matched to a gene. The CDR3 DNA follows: TGCGCCAGCAGCGCCCCAGACAGGGACAATACGCAGTATTTT. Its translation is CASSAPDRDNTQYF.

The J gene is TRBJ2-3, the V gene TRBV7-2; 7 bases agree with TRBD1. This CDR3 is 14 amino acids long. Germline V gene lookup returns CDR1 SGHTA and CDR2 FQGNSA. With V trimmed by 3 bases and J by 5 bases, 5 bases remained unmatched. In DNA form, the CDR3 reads TGTGCCAGCAGCTTCGGGACAGTAATAGATACGCAGTATTTT. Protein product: CASSFGTVIDTQYF.

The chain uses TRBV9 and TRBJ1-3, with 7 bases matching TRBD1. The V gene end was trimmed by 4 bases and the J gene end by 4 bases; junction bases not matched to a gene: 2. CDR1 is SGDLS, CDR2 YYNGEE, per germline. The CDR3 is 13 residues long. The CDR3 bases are TGTGCCAGCAGCTCAGGGGGGGGAAACACCATATATTTT. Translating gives CASSSGGGNTIYF.

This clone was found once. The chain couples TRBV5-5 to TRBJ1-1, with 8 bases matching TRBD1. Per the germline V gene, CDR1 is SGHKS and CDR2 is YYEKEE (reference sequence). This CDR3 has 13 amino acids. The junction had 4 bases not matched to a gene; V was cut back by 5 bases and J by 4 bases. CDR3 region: CASSFQGATEAFF. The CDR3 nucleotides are TGTGCCAGCAGTTTCCAGGGGGCCACTGAAGCTTTCTTT.

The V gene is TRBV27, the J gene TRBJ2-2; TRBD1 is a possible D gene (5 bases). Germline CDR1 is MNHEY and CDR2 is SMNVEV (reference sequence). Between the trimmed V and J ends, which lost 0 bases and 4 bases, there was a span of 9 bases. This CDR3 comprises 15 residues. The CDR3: CASSLSSRGTGELFF. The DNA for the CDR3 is TGTGCCAGCAGTTTATCATCAAGGGGCACCGGGGAGCTGTTTTTT.

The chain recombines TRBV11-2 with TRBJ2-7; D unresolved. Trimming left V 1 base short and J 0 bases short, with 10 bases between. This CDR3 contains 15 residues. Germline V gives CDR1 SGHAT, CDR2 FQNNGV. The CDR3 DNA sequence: TGTGCCAGCAGCTTAGTTCCGGAGAGCTCCTACGAGCAGTACTTC. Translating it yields CASSLVPESSYEQYF.

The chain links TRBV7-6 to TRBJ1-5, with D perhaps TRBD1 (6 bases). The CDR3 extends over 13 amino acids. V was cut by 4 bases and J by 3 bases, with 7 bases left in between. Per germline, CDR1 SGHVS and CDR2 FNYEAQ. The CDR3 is CASSWDNNQPQHF. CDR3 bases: TGTGCCAGCAGCTGGGACAACAATCAGCCCCAGCATTTT. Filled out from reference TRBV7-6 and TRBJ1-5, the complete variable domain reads GAGVSQSPRYKVTKRGQDVALRCDPISGHVSLYWYRQALGQGPEFLTYFNYEAQQDKSGLPNDRFSAERPEGSISTLTIQRTEQRDSAMYRCASSWDNNQPQHFGDGTRLSIL.

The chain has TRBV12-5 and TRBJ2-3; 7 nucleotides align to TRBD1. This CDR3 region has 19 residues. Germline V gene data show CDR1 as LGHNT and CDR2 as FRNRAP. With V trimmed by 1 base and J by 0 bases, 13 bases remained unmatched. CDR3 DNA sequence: TGTGCTAGTGGTTTGGCAAAAGGGGGCACGATAACTAGCACAGATACGCAGTATTTT. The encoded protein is CASGLAKGGTITSTDTQYF.

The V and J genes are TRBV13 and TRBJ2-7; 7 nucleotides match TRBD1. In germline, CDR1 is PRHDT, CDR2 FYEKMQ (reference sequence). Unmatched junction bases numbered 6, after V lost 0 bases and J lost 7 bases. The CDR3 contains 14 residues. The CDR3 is CASSLGTGLREQYF. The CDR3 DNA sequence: TGTGCCAGCAGCTTAGGGACAGGGCTTAGGGAGCAGTACTTC.